The rows below give T cell receptor beta chains drawn from one sample of a study of cytomegalovirus exposure and HLA in healthy donors. Assay: immunoSEQ multiplex PCR; the TCRdb copy retains only in-frame clones and omits some. The sample table sets out some 110,000 clones. The sample taken for sequencing was PBMCs. These receptors originate from a man under 40 in good health and CMV-seronegative. Each CDR3 is given with its conserved first and last residue. D genes are given only for firm matches.

j_gene,d_gene,v_gene,CDR3nt,CDR3aa
TRBJ2-5,NA,TRBV27,TGTGCCAGCAGGGGAGCGGGTCAGACCCAGTACTTC,CASRGAGQTQYF
TRBJ2-1,NA,TRBV28,TGTGCCAGCAACAGCTACAATGAGCAGTTCTTC,CASNSYNEQFF
TRBJ2-7,TRBD1,TRBV7-2,TGTGCCAGCAGCTTGGACAGGAGCTCCTACGAGCAGTACTTC,CASSLDRSSYEQYF
TRBJ2-7,TRBD1,TRBV5-1,TGCGCCAGCAGCGTATGGACAGGGACCTACGAGCAGTACTTC,CASSVWTGTYEQYF
TRBJ2-3,NA,TRBV5-4,TGTGCCAGCAGCTTGAGGAGTCCAGGCACAGATACGCAGTATTTT,CASSLRSPGTDTQYF
TRBJ2-5,NA,TRBV4-1,TGCGCCAGCAGCCAAGTAGTTTCGGGGAAAAAGACCCAGTACTTC,CASSQVVSGKKTQYF
TRBJ2-5,TRBD2,TRBV6-6,TGTGCCAGCAGTCTAGCGGAACAAGAGACCCAGTACTTC,CASSLAEQETQYF
TRBJ1-3,NA,TRBV6-5,TGTGCCAGCAGTTCCCTCATGCTATCTGGAAACACCATATATTTT,CASSSLMLSGNTIYF
TRBJ1-4,NA,TRBV5-4,TGTGCCAGCAGCTGGGGGGGGCGTGAGGAAAAACTGTTTTTT,CASSWGGREEKLFF
TRBJ1-1,TRBD1,TRBV5-6,TGTGCCAGCAGCTTGGCCCGGACAGGGTATGAAGCTTTCTTT,CASSLARTGYEAFF
TRBJ2-1,TRBD2,TRBV4-1,TGCGCCAGCAGCCCGGGACTAGCGGGGAATGAGCAGTTCTTC,CASSPGLAGNEQFF
TRBJ2-1,NA,TRBV12-5,TGTGCTAGTGGTGTAGGACAGCTCTACAGTGAGCAGTTCTTC,CASGVGQLYSEQFF
TRBJ2-1,NA,TRBV19,TGTGCCAGTAGCCGACAGGTGGCCTACAATGAGCAGTTCTTC,CASSRQVAYNEQFF
TRBJ1-1,NA,TRBV27,TGTGCCAGCAGTTTACTAATGAACACTGAAGCTTTCTTT,CASSLLMNTEAFF
TRBJ1-2,NA,TRBV30,TGTGCCTGGAGTCGGGAGCGTGGCTACACCTTC,CAWSRERGYTF
TRBJ1-1,NA,TRBV2,TGTGCCAGCAGTGAATTATTGGCAGGGGAACAAGCTTTCTTT,CASSELLAGEQAFF
TRBJ1-1,TRBD1,TRBV19,TGTGCCAGTAGTTCTAGGACAGGGGCTATGAACACTGAAGCTTTCTTT,CASSSRTGAMNTEAFF
TRBJ1-1,NA,TRBV14,TGTGCCAGCAGCCAAGTAGGGGTGGGGTACACTGAAGCTTTCTTT,CASSQVGVGYTEAFF
TRBJ2-7,NA,TRBV5-1,TGCGCCAGCAGCGATACCTCCTCTTCGGGTGAGCAGTACTTC,CASSDTSSSGEQYF
TRBJ2-5,TRBD2,TRBV10-3,TGTGCCATCAGTGACGCTAGCGGGGGGTACCAGGAGACCCAGTACTTC,CAISDASGGYQETQYF
TRBJ2-1,TRBD2,TRBV5-6,TGTGCCAGCAGCTTGGTCGGGGGGGGGCTCTACAATGAGCAGTTCTTC,CASSLVGGGLYNEQFF
TRBJ1-1,TRBD1,TRBV7-9,TGTGCCAGCAGCTTAGACGCGTGGACAGGGGAAACTGAAGCTTTCTTT,CASSLDAWTGETEAFF
TRBJ2-6,NA,TRBV4-1,TGCGCCAGCACCACCCACCGTACGGCTGGGGCCAACGTCCTGACTTTC,CASTTHRTAGANVLTF
TRBJ2-5,NA,TRBV5-1,TGCGCCAGCCGGTCGGCCGACTCAATGGAGACCCAGTACTTC,CASRSADSMETQYF
TRBJ2-7,TRBD1,TRBV19,TGTGCCAGTAGTAATTATCGGGACAGGGGCGAGCAGTACTTC,CASSNYRDRGEQYF
TRBJ2-1,TRBD2,TRBV25-1,TGTGCCAGCAGTCCGCTAGCGGGGGACTCCTACAATGAGCAGTTCTTC,CASSPLAGDSYNEQFF